This is a list of T cell receptor beta chains from one sample in a study of cytomegalovirus exposure and HLA in healthy donors. Only in-frame clones appear in the TCRdb table, and some are missing; sequencing was by immunoSEQ multiplex PCR. The sample comprises around 120,000 clones, about 82% of which are singletons, and 4% to 6% rests with the top ten. Sequenced sample: PBMCs. Every receptor here comes from a man younger than 35 in good health and CMV-seronegative. Both conserved end residues are part of each CDR3. D genes are given only for firm matches. For some rows the clone size is stated as once, few or many, or as a class when expanded; others skip it.

clone_size	v_call	d_call	cdr3_length	j_call	cdr3_aa	cdr3_nt
NA	TRBV11-2	NA	16	TRBJ1-4	CASSLRRRSTNEKLFF	TGTGCCAGCAGCTTACGACGACGGAGCACTAATGAAAAACTGTTTTTT
NA	TRBV2	NA	15	TRBJ1-5	CASSDSFGRGQPQHF	TGTGCCAGCAGTGATTCCTTCGGTCGCGGTCAGCCCCAGCATTTT
once	TRBV2	NA	13	TRBJ2-5	CASNMRLLETQYF	TGTGCCAGCAACATGAGGCTCCTGGAGACCCAGTACTTC
NA	TRBV6-5	NA	13	TRBJ2-5	CASSSGLSETQYF	TGTGCCAGCAGTTCAGGACTCTCGGAGACCCAGTACTTC
once	TRBV5-1	NA	13	TRBJ2-2	CASSLGLTGELFF	TGCGCCAGCAGCTTGGGCCTAACCGGGGAGCTGTTTTTT
NA	TRBV7-9	NA	14	TRBJ2-7	CASSLGRGRYEQYF	TGTGCCAGCAGCTTAGGCAGGGGGAGGTACGAGCAGTACTTC
NA	TRBV2	TRBD2	16	TRBJ2-5	CASRLRSGGGQETQYF	TGTGCCAGCAGGCTCCGATCGGGAGGGGGCCAAGAGACCCAGTACTTC
NA	TRBV5-1	NA	21	TRBJ2-2	CASSPTVPSFRGAGSSGELFF	TGCGCCAGCAGCCCGACAGTACCTTCCTTTCGGGGGGCCGGTTCTAGCGGGGAGCTGTTTTTT
NA	TRBV18	TRBD1	15	TRBJ1-1	CASSPETGLYTEAFF	TGTGCCAGCTCACCAGAGACAGGGTTGTACACTGAAGCTTTCTTT
NA	TRBV10-3	TRBD2	15	TRBJ2-1	CAISEWTSGSYEQFF	TGTGCCATCAGTGAGTGGACTAGCGGGAGCTATGAGCAGTTCTTC
NA	TRBV7-8	NA	14	TRBJ1-1	CASSSIDTNTEAFF	TGTGCCAGCAGCTCCATAGACACGAACACTGAAGCTTTCTTT
NA	TRBV25-1	NA	12	TRBJ2-7	CASKGDSYEQYF	TGTGCCAGCAAAGGAGACAGCTACGAGCAGTACTTC
NA	TRBV27	TRBD1	15	TRBJ1-5	CASSWTGGSNQPQHF	TGTGCCAGCAGTTGGACAGGGGGTAGCAATCAGCCCCAGCATTTT
once	TRBV6-1	TRBD2	17	TRBJ2-1	CASSGLAGGVSYNEQFF	TGTGCCAGCAGTGGACTAGCGGGGGGCGTGTCCTACAATGAGCAGTTCTTC
NA	TRBV6-5	NA	13	TRBJ2-7	CASSLGASYEQYF	TGTGCCAGCAGTTTAGGGGCCTCCTACGAGCAGTACTTC
NA	TRBV7-9	TRBD1	15	TRBJ1-2	CASSSSGGTNYGYTF	TGTGCCAGCAGCTCCTCAGGGGGAACTAACTATGGCTACACCTTC
NA	TRBV18	NA	16	TRBJ1-5	CASSHAKGGNNQPQHF	TGTGCCAGCTCACACGCAAAAGGGGGTAACAATCAGCCCCAGCATTTT
NA	TRBV7-9	NA	15	TRBJ1-3	CASSLPGKSGNTIYF	TGTGCCAGCAGCTTACCAGGGAAGTCTGGAAACACCATATATTTT
once	TRBV18	TRBD1	15	TRBJ1-5	CASSPRDRPGQPQHF	TGTGCCAGCTCCCCCCGGGACAGGCCAGGGCAGCCCCAGCATTTT
once	TRBV30	NA	14	TRBJ1-2	CAWSVLQDSPGYTF	TGTGCCTGGAGTGTACTCCAAGACAGTCCTGGCTACACCTTC
NA	TRBV19	NA	13	TRBJ2-6	CASSPRTASTLTF	TGTGCCAGTAGTCCGCGGACAGCTAGCACCCTGACTTTC